The 2 T cell receptor beta chains below all came from one sample that was sequenced in a study of blood T cell dynamics during melanoma immunotherapy. As to time point: pre-treatment baseline. TCRdb's table, derived via immunoSEQ multiplex PCR, lists solely in-frame clones and lacks some. Of around 13,000 clones listed, 85% to 90% are singletons. The specimen comprised blood, sampled from a patient treated with checkpoint blockade. These receptors were obtained from a human donor with melanoma.

The chain has TRBV15 and TRBJ1-6, with TRBD1 identical over 11 bases. The germline gives CDR1 LNHNV, CDR2 YYDKDF (reference sequence). The CDR3 is 16 residues long. The ends lost 0 bases at V and 8 bases at J; junction bases unmatched: 3. CDR3 sequence (DNA): TGTGCCACCAGCAGAGACAGGACAGGGGGCCATTCACCCCTCCACTTT. Translation: CATSRDRTGGHSPLHF.

The chain recombines TRBV18 with TRBJ1-4, with TRBD1 identical over 8 bases. The CDR3 extends over 14 amino acids. Unmatched junction bases numbered 7, after V lost 5 bases and J lost 8 bases. Germline V gene data show CDR1 as KGHSH and CDR2 as LQKENI. The CDR3 region is CASSVDRGTEKLFF. Written as DNA, the CDR3 is TGTGCCAGCTCAGTTGACAGGGGAACCGAAAAACTGTTTTTT.